This T cell receptor beta chain was found in a study of technical replicates of blood from a few donors. Sequencing was performed with immunoSEQ multiplex PCR; in TCRdb, only in-frame clones are kept and a portion is missing. Of approximately 88,000 clones in the sample, about 93% were seen once. Germline V lookup: CDR1 SGHTA, CDR2 FQGNSA. The CDR3 is 18 amino acids. The V and J ends lost 5 bases and 4 bases, in that order; junction bases with no gene match: 10. This clonotype was sampled from a human donor in good health. Input material: T cells isolated from PBMCs. V usage is TRBV7-2 and J usage is TRBJ2-3, with 15 bases fitting TRBD2. CDR3 residues: CASSPRTSGRAVSDTQYF. In DNA, the CDR3 is TGTGCCAGCAGCCCACGGACTAGCGGGAGGGCCGTCTCAGATACGCAGTATTTT.